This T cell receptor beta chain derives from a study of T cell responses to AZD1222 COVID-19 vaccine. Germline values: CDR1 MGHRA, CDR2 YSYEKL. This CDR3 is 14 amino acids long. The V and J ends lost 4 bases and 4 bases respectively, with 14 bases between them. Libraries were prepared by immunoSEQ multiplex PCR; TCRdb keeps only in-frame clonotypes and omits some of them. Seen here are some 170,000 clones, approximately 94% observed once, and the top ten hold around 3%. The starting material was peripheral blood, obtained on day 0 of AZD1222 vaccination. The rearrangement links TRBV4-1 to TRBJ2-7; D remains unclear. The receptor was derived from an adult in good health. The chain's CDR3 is CASSPRPNYYEQYF. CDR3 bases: TGCGCCAGCAGCCCCCGACCGAATTATTACGAGCAGTACTTC.